A single sample gave rise to the 26 T cell receptor beta chains below, sequenced in a study of shared clonotypes between healthy human individuals. CD45RO negativity and positive selection for CCR7 defined naive CD8 cells, a population that excluded terminally differentiated effector memory CD45RA+ cells. Sequencing used immunoSEQ multiplex PCR; TCRdb keeps in-frame clones, though not all of them. The sample shows about 2 million clones, about 95% of them seen only once. Sequenced material: naive CD8+ T cells sorted from blood. These receptor sequences come from a man between 18 and 35 years old in good health.

The chain is built from TRBV7-8 and TRBJ1-2; the match to TRBD1 covers 9 bases. This CDR3 spans 13 amino acids. The germline CDR1 and CDR2 sequences are SGHVS and FQNEAQ. The V segment lost 5 bases and the J segment 6 bases; nucleotides outside the gene matches: 4. DNA of the CDR3: TGTGCCAGCAGCCCGGGACAGGGCAATGGCTACACCTTC. Translated: CASSPGQGNGYTF.

The V call is TRBV4-1, the J call TRBJ2-5, with 9 bases that match TRBD2. CDR3 length equals 13 residues. Germline-derived CDR1 and CDR2 are MGHRA and YSYEKL. V lost 4 bases, J lost 11 bases, and 8 bases stayed unmatched. This chain's CDR3 is CASSPGLARSQYF. In nucleotides, the CDR3 is TGCGCCAGCAGCCCCGGACTAGCGCGCTCACAGTACTTC.

The chain joins TRBV19 to TRBJ2-2, with a weak D call TRBD1 (5 bases). The CDR3 is 14 amino acids. V lost 6 bases and J 1 base, leaving 9 bases between the germline ends. Per the germline V gene, CDR1 is LNHDA and CDR2 is SQIVND (reference sequence). Written as DNA, the CDR3 is TGTGCCAGTAGCGACAGACAGAACACCGGGGAGCTGTTTTTT. Translated, it gives CASSDRQNTGELFF.

In regard to this clone: Other DNA variants within this sample encode the same CDR3. The gene calls are TRBV11-2 and TRBJ2-7; a possible D gene is TRBD2 (5 bases). Germline V gives CDR1 SGHAT, CDR2 FQNNGV. V lost 4 bases and J 0 bases, leaving 7 bases between the germline ends. The CDR3 covers 13 residues. Here the CDR3 DNA reads TGTGCCAGCAGCTACCGGGACTCCTACGAGCAGTACTTC. It yields the protein CASSYRDSYEQYF.

This chain joins TRBV10-3 and TRBJ2-1; the D gene is possibly TRBD2 (5 bases). Per germline, CDR1 ENHRY and CDR2 SYGVKD. The CDR3 is 12 residues long. With 3 bases removed from V and 7 bases from J, the gap between germline ends came to 7 bases. For the CDR3, the DNA is TGTGCCATCAGTGACGGCGGGAATGAGCAGTTCTTC. This codes for CAISDGGNEQFF.

V gene TRBV19 combines with J gene TRBJ2-7; 12 bases fit TRBD1. Unmatched junction bases numbered 7, after V lost 2 bases and J lost 5 bases. The length of the CDR3 is 16 residues. Germline CDR1 LNHDA, CDR2 SQIVND (reference sequence). The CDR3 bases are TGTGCCAGTAGTATACCCGGGACAGGGGGCAGCAACGAGCAGTACTTC. Translating it yields CASSIPGTGGSNEQYF.

The rearrangement links TRBV10-3 to TRBJ2-7; D unclear. The CDR3 has 14 amino acids. From germline, CDR1 is ENHRY and CDR2 SYGVKD. Trimming left V 8 bases short and J 2 bases short, with 16 bases between. CDR3 bases: TGTGCCATCCGCCGGGCCGGAGAAACCTACGAGCAGTACTTC. It is translated as CAIRRAGETYEQYF.

This clone came up a few times. This rearrangement joins TRBV10-2 to TRBJ2-3; D is possibly TRBD2 (6 bases). Germline loops: CDR1 WSHSY, CDR2 SAAADI. V lost 0 bases and J lost 1, with 11 bases in between. This CDR3 is 16 amino acids long. CDR3 DNA sequence: TGCGCCAGCAGTGAGTCCCCTAGCGTGGGCACAGATACGCAGTATTTT. It yields the protein CASSESPSVGTDTQYF.

The V and J genes are TRBV7-9 and TRBJ2-3; 9 bases match TRBD1. V gave up 3 bases and J gave up 2 bases; unmatched junction bases: 6. CDR1 is SEHNR, CDR2 FQNEAQ, per germline (reference sequence). The CDR3 covers 16 residues. In DNA form, the CDR3 reads TGTGCCAGCAGCTTTACGGGACAGGGAATCACAGATACGCAGTATTTT. It translates to CASSFTGQGITDTQYF.

The chain employs TRBV7-8 and TRBJ2-7; D not certain. Germline V gene lookup returns CDR1 SGHVS and CDR2 FQNEAQ. Trimming shortened V by 5 bases and J by 1 base, and 9 bases separated the two germline ends. The CDR3 spans 13 residues. The CDR3 nucleotides are TGTGCCAGCAGCATTCAGGAGTCCTACGAGCAGTACTTC. Its protein is CASSIQESYEQYF.

The V gene is TRBV6-5, the J gene TRBJ2-5; D is uncertain. Germline-derived CDR1 and CDR2 are MNHEY and SVGAGI. The CDR3 has 13 residues. Trimming left V 2 bases short and J 5 bases short, with 9 bases between. The chain's CDR3 is CASSYGAVETQYF. The CDR3 region has the DNA TGTGCCAGCAGTTACGGTGCAGTGGAGACCCAGTACTTC.

The J gene is TRBJ2-7, the V gene TRBV7-2; D possibly corresponds to TRBD1 (6 bases). CDR1 is SGHTA, CDR2 FQGNSA, per germline. The CDR3 consists of 17 residues. Trimming took off 3 bases at V and 4 bases at J, with 22 bases between the two ends. CDR3 sequence (DNA): TGTGCCAGCAGCTTCAGGGGCGATATTCCTACTTTGTACGAGCAGTACTTC. Translated: CASSFRGDIPTLYEQYF. Full variable domain (rest looked up from reference TRBV7-2 and TRBJ2-7): GAGVSQSPSNKVTEKGKDVELRCDPISGHTALYWYRQSLGQGLEFLIYFQGNSAPDKSGLPSDRFSAERTGGSVSTLTIQRTQQEDSAVYLCASSFRGDIPTLYEQYFGPGTRLTVT.

The chain employs TRBV6-6 and TRBJ2-2; TRBD2 matches 14 bases. The ends lost 7 bases at V and 5 bases at J; junction bases unmatched: 6. This CDR3 comprises 16 residues. Germline values: CDR1 MNHNY, CDR2 SVGAGI (reference sequence). The CDR3 is CASTGTSGSHTGELFF. The CDR3 nucleotides are TGTGCCAGCACCGGGACTAGCGGGAGCCATACCGGGGAGCTGTTTTTT.

The chain has TRBV5-1 and TRBJ2-7, with TRBD2 as a possible D gene (6 bases). Germline CDR1 is SGHRS and CDR2 is YFSETQ. Trimming left V 4 bases short and J 3 bases short, with 14 bases between. The CDR3 covers 14 residues. In DNA, the CDR3 is TGCGCCAGCAGCGCGGGACGTACGGGCTACGAGCAGTACTTC. Translation gives CASSAGRTGYEQYF.

The V and J genes are TRBV6-5 and TRBJ2-7; 13 bases agree with TRBD2. The J segment lost 2 bases and the V segment lost 1 base, leaving 2 bases of the junction unmatched. The CDR3 length is 16 residues. CDR1 MNHEY and CDR2 SVGAGI come from the germline V gene. CDR3 DNA: TGTGCCAGCAGTTACTATGGGACTAGCGGGACCTACGAGCAGTACTTC. Encoded protein: CASSYYGTSGTYEQYF.

V usage is TRBV10-1 and J usage is TRBJ2-1, with TRBD1 matching over 7 bases. There are 14 residues in the CDR3. V trimming: 3 bases; J trimming: 7 bases; junction bases outside the gene matches: 6. CDR1 and CDR2 from the germline V gene are WNHNN and SYGVQD (reference sequence). CDR3 protein: CASSDPTGRNEQFF. The CDR3 DNA follows: TGCGCCAGCAGTGACCCGACAGGGAGAAATGAGCAGTTCTTC.

The chain uses TRBV5-6 and TRBJ2-1; no firm D call. CDR1 is SGHDT, CDR2 YYEEEE, per germline. This CDR3 is built from 12 residues. The V end was cut by 0 bases, the J end by 12 bases, with 10 bases between. The CDR3, as DNA: TGTGCCAGCAGCTTGGGGGGAATCCCGCAGTTCTTC. Translating gives CASSLGGIPQFF.

The chain is built from TRBV21-1 and TRBJ1-2. TRBV21-1 is flagged as a pseudogene. CDR3 length equals 15 residues. The CDR3 region is CASSMRWNRLYGYTF. The DNA of the CDR3 is TGTGCCAGCAGCATGAGGTGGAACAGACTCTATGGCTACACCTTC.

The chain couples TRBV30 to TRBJ2-4, with D tentatively TRBD1 (5 bases). The germline V and J ends were trimmed by 1 base and 3 bases, with 16 bases remaining between them. Looked up from germline, CDR1 is GTSNPN and CDR2 is SVGIG (reference sequence). This CDR3 has 16 residues. Here the CDR3 reads CAWSESGSIDKNIQYF. The CDR3 nucleotides read TGTGCCTGGAGTGAATCAGGGTCGATAGACAAAAACATTCAGTACTTC.

This chain uses TRBV29-1 with TRBJ2-3, with TRBD2 as a possible D gene (6 bases). The CDR3 is 15 residues long. Germline-derived CDR1 and CDR2 are SQVTM and ANQGSEA. Trimming took off 1 base at V and 0 bases at J, with 11 bases between the two ends. For the CDR3, the DNA is TGCAGCGTTGAAGGGCCGGGACTGAGCACAGATACGCAGTATTTT. Translation gives CSVEGPGLSTDTQYF.

This clone has a single count. The CDR3 DNA is TGCGCCAGCAGCCCGCGGGACGGCAACTACGAGCAGTACTTC. This sequence encodes CASSPRDGNYEQYF. The rearrangement joins TRBV4-1 to TRBJ2-7, with TRBD2 as a possible D gene (6 bases). This CDR3 has 14 residues. Germline V gives CDR1 MGHRA, CDR2 YSYEKL. The V end lost 4 bases, the J end lost 3 bases, and 13 bases lay between the germline ends.

J is TRBJ1-1 and V is TRBV4-1, with D unresolved. Per the germline V gene, CDR1 is MGHRA and CDR2 is YSYEKL. The CDR3 extends over 14 amino acids. Trimming pared 1 base from V and 1 base from J, leaving 7 bases between. In DNA form, the CDR3 reads TGCGCCAGCAGCCAAGGATCGGGGAACACTGAAGCTTTCTTT. Translating gives CASSQGSGNTEAFF.

On this clone: Other DNA sequences in this sample translate to the same CDR3. V and J are TRBV6-1 and TRBJ2-1; D call uncertain. V lost 3 bases, J lost 4 bases, and 10 bases lay in between. Germline V gene sequence: CDR1 MNHNS, CDR2 SASEGT. The CDR3 length is 14 residues. The CDR3 loop is CASSDRGLYNEQFF. As DNA, the CDR3 is TGTGCCAGCAGTGACCGCGGCCTGTACAATGAGCAGTTCTTC.

The chain couples TRBV7-2 to TRBJ1-4; D not certain. The V gene lost 2 bases and the J gene lost 5 bases, with 15 bases spanning the gap. The germline V gene has CDR1 SGHTA and CDR2 FQGNSA. The CDR3 has 16 residues. In DNA form, the CDR3 reads TGTGCCAGCAGCTTAATTCCCGGACTGATGAATGAAAAACTGTTTTTT. Its translation: CASSLIPGLMNEKLFF.

The V gene is TRBV11-2, the J gene TRBJ2-5, with a weak D call TRBD2 (5 bases). V was trimmed by 5 bases and J by 1 base, leaving 17 bases between them. The germline gives CDR1 SGHAT, CDR2 FQNNGV. This CDR3 contains 16 residues. Here the CDR3 reads CASSPPFEGSQETQYF. The CDR3 DNA follows: TGTGCCAGCAGCCCTCCTTTTGAGGGCTCCCAAGAGACCCAGTACTTC.

This clone was counted a single time. This chain links TRBV13 with TRBJ2-7; TRBD1 or TRBD2 may be the D gene (5 bases each). Germline CDR1 and CDR2: PRHDT and FYEKMQ (reference sequence). This CDR3 is built from 15 residues. V was cut by 4 bases and J by 7 bases, with 20 bases left in between. CDR3 residues: CASSSPGTEVGEQYF. As DNA, the CDR3 is TGTGCCAGCAGCTCGCCCGGGACCGAGGTGGGGGAGCAGTACTTC.